One sample yielded the 5 T cell receptor beta chains listed below, sequenced in a study of post-analysis software for immune sequencing data. Study results and caveats: Among roughly five TRBV segments more frequent in patients than controls were TRBV5-6, TRBV5-1 and TRBV20-1.

The TCR beta cDNA libraries carried unique molecular identifiers. TCRdb itself ran the PCR reads through MiXCR, one entry per CDR3 protein. The table lists fewer than 550,000 distinct CDR3 sequences, 30% to 40% of them singletons. No antigens are known for them. Sequenced input: blood. These receptors were taken from a girl under 18 with multiple sclerosis.

V is TRBV6-5 and J is TRBJ2-1, with 9 bases identical to TRBD2. The CDR3 is made up of 14 amino acids. CDR1 is MNHEY, CDR2 SVGAGI, per germline. J lost 6 bases, V lost 5 bases, and 5 bases had no gene match. CDR3 DNA sequence: TGTGCCAGCAGTGGGGGACTAGCTCTCAATGAGCAGTTCTTC. It codes for CASSGGLALNEQFF.

Ten or more counts support this clonotype. The chain's CDR3 is CASSPPRAGPYGYTF. The CDR3 nucleotides read TGCGCCAGCAGCCCCCCGCGAGCAGGACCCTATGGCTACACCTTC. V is TRBV4-1 and J is TRBJ1-2, with D unresolved. Trimming removed 4 bases from V and 4 bases from J, with 16 bases in between. The CDR3 runs 15 residues. Per germline, CDR1 MGHRA and CDR2 YSYEKL.

This clonotype was seen a handful of times. The rearrangement uses TRBV6-1 and TRBJ2-6; the D is unclear. The germline gives CDR1 MNHNS, CDR2 SASEGT. This CDR3 contains 17 residues. V was pared by 10 bases and J by 1 base, with 20 bases between. This chain's CDR3 is CATTLSATLSGANVLTF. In DNA, the CDR3 is TGTGCCACTACTCTATCGGCTACCCTGTCTGGGGCCAACGTCCTGACTTTC.

This clonotype was seen more than once but under ten times. This rearrangement joins TRBV11-2 to TRBJ2-3; no clear D gene. Per germline, CDR1 SGHAT and CDR2 FQNNGV. The CDR3 length is 16 residues. V lost 5 bases and J lost 4, with 19 bases in between. The chain's CDR3 is CASSLGPHGPPDTQYF. Written as DNA, the CDR3 is TGTGCCAGCAGCCTAGGACCCCATGGCCCCCCAGATACGCAGTATTTT.

This rearrangement joins TRBV7-3 to TRBJ2-3; TRBD2 agrees at 8 bases. The CDR3 spans 16 residues. V was pared by 1 base and J by 1 base, with 4 bases of the junction left unmatched. Looked up from germline, CDR1 is SGHTA and CDR2 is FQGTGA. This CDR3 is CASSLKGRGGTDTQYF. The CDR3 region has the DNA TGTGCCAGCAGCTTAAAGGGGCGGGGGGGCACAGATACGCAGTATTTT.